A selection of T cell receptor beta chains follows, all from one sample in a study of shared clonotypes between healthy human individuals. TCRdb keeps only in-frame clones here, not all; method: immunoSEQ multiplex PCR. The table shows about a million clones, with 70% to 80% occurring only once. Material: memory CD4+ T cells from PBMCs. The receptors here all came from a man between 18 and 35 years old in good health. Some clones in this sample may be carry-over from other donors' samples. The CDR3 runs from the conserved cysteine through the conserved F or W. The order of the fields is J gene, V gene, D gene, CDR3 DNA, CDR3 protein. A D gene is named only where the DNA matches it firmly.

J gene: TRBJ2-7; V gene: TRBV14; D gene: -; CDR3 DNA: TGTGCCAGCAGCCAAGGGGTCAGAGGGTTTCGTTCCTACGAGCAGTACTTC; CDR3 protein: CASSQGVRGFRSYEQYF
J gene: TRBJ2-3; V gene: TRBV28; D gene: -; CDR3 DNA: TGTGCCAGCAGAGAATCCCCGCCGGCCAGGCTGCAGTATTTT; CDR3 protein: CASRESPPARLQYF
J gene: TRBJ1-1; V gene: TRBV7-6; D gene: -; CDR3 DNA: TGTGCCAGCAGCCCGGGGAGTTCTGGCACTGAAGCTTTCTTT; CDR3 protein: CASSPGSSGTEAFF
J gene: TRBJ2-7; V gene: TRBV5-1; D gene: -; CDR3 DNA: TGCGCCAGCAGCTTGTTGCCGGACTCAAGGTTCCTTTACGAGCAGTACTTC; CDR3 protein: CASSLLPDSRFLYEQYF
J gene: TRBJ2-2; V gene: TRBV7-9; D gene: TRBD2; CDR3 DNA: TGTGCCAGCAGCTCTACGGGACTAGCGGGAGGGAGGAGGACCGGGGAGCTGTTTTTT; CDR3 protein: CASSSTGLAGGRRTGELFF
J gene: TRBJ2-3; V gene: TRBV11-3; D gene: TRBD2; CDR3 DNA: TGTGCCAGCAGCCGCCGGGGGGACACAGATACGCAGTATTTT; CDR3 protein: CASSRRGDTDTQYF
J gene: TRBJ2-7; V gene: TRBV6-5; D gene: TRBD1; CDR3 DNA: TGTGCCAGCAGTTCTCCGTTGAGGGACAGAGTGAGGGAGCAGTACTTC; CDR3 protein: CASSSPLRDRVREQYF
J gene: TRBJ2-4; V gene: TRBV4-3; D gene: TRBD2; CDR3 DNA: TGCGCCAGCAGCCAAGATGCATCTAGCGGGAGGGACATTCAGTACTTC; CDR3 protein: CASSQDASSGRDIQYF
J gene: TRBJ2-7; V gene: TRBV28; D gene: -; CDR3 DNA: TGTGCCAGCAGCCAACCATACAGGGCCCACGAGCAGTACTTC; CDR3 protein: CASSQPYRAHEQYF
J gene: TRBJ2-2; V gene: TRBV30; D gene: -; CDR3 DNA: TGTGCCTGGAGGGACTCTTGGGGGATCACCGGGGAGCTGTTTTTT; CDR3 protein: CAWRDSWGITGELFF
J gene: TRBJ2-2; V gene: TRBV5-1; D gene: -; CDR3 DNA: TGCGCCAGCAGCTTGTCAGGCAGGACGAACACCGGGGAGCTGTTTTTT; CDR3 protein: CASSLSGRTNTGELFF
J gene: TRBJ1-2; V gene: TRBV15; D gene: -; CDR3 DNA: TGTGCCACCAGCCCCGACACCAACTATGGCTACACCTTC; CDR3 protein: CATSPDTNYGYTF